This is a list of T cell receptor beta chains from one sample in a study of T cell responses to AZD1222 COVID-19 vaccine. Sequencing was performed with immunoSEQ multiplex PCR; in TCRdb, only in-frame clones are kept and a portion is missing. Here the sample spans roughly 140,000 clones, just over 85% being singletons. Source: peripheral blood, taken on day 0 of AZD1222 vaccination. The source of these receptors is an adult in good health. The CDR3 runs from the conserved cysteine through the conserved F or W. The D gene is left open where the match is weak. Size tells how often a clone was seen (once, few, many) or the class of an expanded clone, and some rows leave it out.

CDR3 protein	CDR3 DNA	clone size	V gene	D gene	J gene	CDR3 length
CAIKSASGSYEQYF	TGTGCCATCAAGTCGGCTAGCGGTTCCTACGAGCAGTACTTC	-	TRBV10-3	TRBD2	TRBJ2-7	14
CASSLTSGEADTQYF	TGTGCCAGCAGCTTAACAAGCGGGGAGGCAGATACGCAGTATTTT	-	TRBV7-9	TRBD2	TRBJ2-3	15
CASSLEIPGLDTYNEQFF	TGTGCCAGCAGCTTAGAGATACCGGGACTAGACACCTACAATGAGCAGTTCTTC	-	TRBV11-2	TRBD2	TRBJ2-1	18
CASSSPGQGFNEQFF	TGTGCCAGCAGTTCACCGGGACAGGGGTTCAATGAGCAGTTCTTC	-	TRBV28	TRBD1	TRBJ2-1	15
CAWGGSSEQPQHF	TGTGCCTGGGGGGGCTCGTCAGAGCAGCCCCAGCATTTT	-	TRBV30	-	TRBJ1-5	13
CASSLGRRQGSYNEQFF	TGTGCCAGCAGCTTAGGGCGTCGGCAGGGTTCCTACAATGAGCAGTTCTTC	-	TRBV7-8	-	TRBJ2-1	17
CASSPLGDSLGEQFF	TGTGCCAGCAGCCCCCTGGGGGACTCCCTCGGTGAGCAGTTCTTC	-	TRBV11-1	-	TRBJ2-1	15
CSVLVLKRGTEAFF	TGCAGCGTTTTGGTGCTGAAGCGGGGGACTGAAGCTTTCTTT	-	TRBV29-1	-	TRBJ1-1	14
CASSPRTSGPSTQYF	TGTGCCAGCAGTCCCCGGACTAGCGGCCCATCAACGCAGTATTTT	-	TRBV6-5	TRBD2	TRBJ2-3	15
CASSLHLENTGELFF	TGTGCCAGCAGCTTGCACCTGGAAAACACCGGGGAGCTGTTTTTT	-	TRBV5-4	-	TRBJ2-2	15
CASSWDRASGNTIYF	TGTGCCAGCAGCTGGGACCGGGCCTCTGGAAACACCATATATTTT	-	TRBV28	-	TRBJ1-3	15
CASSLLAGELDTQYF	TGTGCCAGCAGTTTGTTAGCGGGAGAATTAGATACGCAGTATTTT	-	TRBV6-5	TRBD2	TRBJ2-3	15
CASSLAINQPQHF	TGTGCCAGCAGCTTAGCGATTAATCAGCCCCAGCATTTT	-	TRBV7-2	-	TRBJ1-5	13
CASAIPQGGTEPQHF	TGTGCCAGCGCCATTCCCCAGGGTGGTACGGAGCCCCAGCATTTT	once	TRBV28	-	TRBJ1-5	15
CASSYGGSGNDGKLFF	TGCGCCAGCAGTTACGGGGGGTCAGGTAATGATGGAAAACTGTTTTTT	once	TRBV5-1	-	TRBJ1-4	16
CASSVGQGYTGELFF	TGTGCCAGCAGCGTAGGACAGGGGTATACCGGGGAGCTGTTTTTT	once	TRBV9	TRBD1	TRBJ2-2	15
CASSEYRQGDGNTIYF	TGTGCCAGCAGTGAATATAGACAGGGTGATGGAAACACCATATATTTT	-	TRBV25-1	TRBD1	TRBJ1-3	16
CASSLFTQGGRSEQFF	TGTGCCAGCAGCTTATTTACGCAGGGCGGGCGGAGTGAGCAGTTCTTC	once	TRBV11-3	-	TRBJ2-1	16
CAWSGTSGRGVGELFF	TGTGCCTGGAGTGGAACTAGCGGGAGAGGGGTCGGGGAGCTGTTTTTT	-	TRBV30	TRBD2	TRBJ2-2	16
CASSQNRGSHEQFF	TGTGCCAGCAGCCAAAACCGGGGTTCCCATGAGCAGTTCTTC	-	TRBV4-2	-	TRBJ2-1	14
CASSRTGGNYGYTF	TGCGCCAGCAGCCGGACAGGGGGGAACTATGGCTACACCTTC	-	TRBV4-3	TRBD1	TRBJ1-2	14
CASRVTGVTEAFF	TGTGCCAGCAGGGTAACAGGGGTCACTGAAGCTTTCTTT	-	TRBV28	TRBD1	TRBJ1-1	13